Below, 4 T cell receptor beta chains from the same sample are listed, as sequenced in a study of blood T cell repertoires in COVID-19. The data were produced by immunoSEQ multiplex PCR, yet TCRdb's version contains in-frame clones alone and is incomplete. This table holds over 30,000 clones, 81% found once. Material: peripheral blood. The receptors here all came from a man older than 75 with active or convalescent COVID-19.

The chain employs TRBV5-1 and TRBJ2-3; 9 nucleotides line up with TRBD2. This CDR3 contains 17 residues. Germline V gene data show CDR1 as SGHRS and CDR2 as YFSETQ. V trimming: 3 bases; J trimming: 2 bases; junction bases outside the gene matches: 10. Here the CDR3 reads CASSWGVLAGTTDTQYF. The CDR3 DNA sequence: TGCGCCAGCAGCTGGGGGGTCCTAGCGGGGACCACAGATACGCAGTATTTT.

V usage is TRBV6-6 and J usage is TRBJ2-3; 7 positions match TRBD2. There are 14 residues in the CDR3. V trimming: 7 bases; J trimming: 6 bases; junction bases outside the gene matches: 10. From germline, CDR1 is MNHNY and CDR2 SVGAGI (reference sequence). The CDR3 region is CASTDGGSLDTQYF. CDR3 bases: TGTGCCAGCACAGACGGGGGGTCCTTGGATACGCAGTATTTT.

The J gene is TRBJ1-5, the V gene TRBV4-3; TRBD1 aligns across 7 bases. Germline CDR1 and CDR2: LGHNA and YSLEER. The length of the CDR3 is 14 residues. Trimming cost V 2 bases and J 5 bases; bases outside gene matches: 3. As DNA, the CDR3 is TGCGCCAGCAGCCAATCGACAGGGTATCAGCCCCAGCATTTT. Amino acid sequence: CASSQSTGYQPQHF.

The CDR3 DNA reads TGTGCCAGCAGTACTAGCGGGAGGGTCCAGAGCTCCTACAATGAGCAGTTCTTC. Its translation: CASSTSGRVQSSYNEQFF. The chain has TRBV28 and TRBJ2-1; 13 bases are a match to TRBD2. CDR1 is MDHEN, CDR2 SYDVKM, per germline. V shed 5 bases and J 0 bases; nucleotides not matched to a gene: 7. The CDR3 length is 18 residues.